One sample yielded the 14 T cell receptor beta chains listed below, sequenced in a study of glioma-infiltrating T cells. Amplification of TCR alpha and beta CDR3 regions from RNA used iRepertoire nested multiplex PCR. TCRdb re-analysed the multiplex PCR reads in MiXCR, keeping a single row per CDR3 protein. The table records 300,000 to 400,000 distinct CDR3 sequences, roughly two fifths of them present only once. Sample: glioma tissue, nonneoplastic brain tissue, or PBMCs (not recorded which). The receptors derive from a human donor with low-grade glioma or glioblastoma, undergoing nonglioma brain surgery, or in good health (not recorded which).

This chain connects TRBV6-6 to TRBJ2-1, with 10 nucleotides matching TRBD2. The length of the CDR3 is 16 residues. The germline V gene encodes CDR1 MNHNY and CDR2 SVGAGI (reference sequence). Unmatched junction bases numbered 5, after V lost 0 bases and J lost 6 bases. The CDR3 reads CASSYSASGSPNEQFF. DNA of the CDR3: TGTGCCAGCAGTTACTCTGCTAGCGGGAGCCCCAATGAGCAGTTCTTC.

The chain combines TRBV6-2 or TRBV6-3 with TRBJ1-2; D is ambiguous. The germline gives CDR1 MNHEY, CDR2 SVGEGT. Trimming shortened V by 2 bases and J by 4 bases, and 2 bases separated the two germline ends. The CDR3 is made up of 11 amino acids. The CDR3 nucleotides read TGTGCCAGCAGTTACAGCTATGGCTACACCTTC. It codes for CASSYSYGYTF.

This clonotype has at least ten counts. This chain uses TRBV28 with TRBJ1-6; 10 nucleotides agree with TRBD1. The CDR3 covers 18 residues. Trimming at V came to 6 bases and at J to 0 bases, leaving 8 bases not matched to a gene. CDR1 is MDHEN, CDR2 SYDVKM, per germline. CDR3 DNA: TGTGCCAGCAGGGACAGGGGGAAGGCAAGCTCCTATAATTCACCCCTCCACTTT. Translating it yields CASRDRGKASSYNSPLHF.

The rearrangement links TRBV7-3 to TRBJ1-5; TRBD1 aligns across 7 bases. Germline-derived CDR1 and CDR2 are SGHTA and FQGTGA. This CDR3 is 15 amino acids long. V was clipped by 5 bases and J by 7 bases; unmatched bases: 11. CDR3 in DNA: TGTGCCAGCAGCAACGACAGGGAGCGAGGGCAGCCCCAGCATTTT. Translating it yields CASSNDRERGQPQHF.

This clonotype was counted only a few times. The rearrangement uses TRBV3-1 and TRBJ1-1, with unresolved D. Deletions cut 0 bases from V and 1 base from J, with 9 bases between. CDR3 size: 15 residues. Germline CDR1 and CDR2: LGHDT and YNNKEL (reference sequence). The DNA for the CDR3 is TGTGCCAGCAGCCAAGATATACGGGGGAACACTGAAGCTTTCTTT. This translates into CASSQDIRGNTEAFF.

This clonotype has just a few counts. The V call is TRBV19, the J call TRBJ2-1, with TRBD1 matching 7 bases. V dropped 6 bases and J dropped 3; count of bases not matched to a gene: 8. The CDR3 contains 15 residues. Germline CDR1 LNHDA, CDR2 SQIVND (reference sequence). The CDR3 protein is CASRPGQLNYNEQFF. The CDR3 DNA sequence: TGTGCCAGTAGACCGGGACAGCTCAACTACAATGAGCAGTTCTTC.

This clonotype was seen a handful of times. J is TRBJ2-7 and V is TRBV7-2; TRBD1 aligns across 9 bases. The CDR3 is 15 residues long. The V gene's germline CDR1 is SGHTA and CDR2 FQGNSA. Trimming at V came to 5 bases and at J to 2 bases, leaving 7 bases not matched to a gene. The chain's CDR3 is CASSPTGTGTYEQYF. The CDR3 nucleotides read TGTGCCAGCAGCCCAACCGGGACAGGGACCTACGAGCAGTACTTC.

This chain links TRBV18 with TRBJ2-3, with a tentative D call TRBD2 (5 bases). CDR3 length: 17 residues. The germline CDR1 and CDR2 sequences are KGHSH and LQKENI. Trimming stripped 0 bases from V and 3 bases from J, with 16 bases between. CDR3 amino acids: CASSPPGGGGRTDTQYF. Written as DNA, the CDR3 is TGTGCCAGCTCACCACCGGGCGGAGGTGGAAGGACAGATACGCAGTATTTT.

This sequence joins TRBV7-6 and TRBJ2-5, with 7 bases identical to TRBD2. The ends lost 1 base at V and 5 bases at J; junction bases unmatched: 7. Germline CDR1 SGHVS, CDR2 FNYEAQ. The CDR3 is 15 residues long. In DNA form, the CDR3 reads TGTGCCAGCAGCTTAGTGGCGGGGGTTTTGGAGACCCAGTACTTC. Translated, it gives CASSLVAGVLETQYF.

The V gene is TRBV3-1, the J gene TRBJ1-1; unclear D gene. Germline V gene lookup returns CDR1 LGHDT and CDR2 YNNKEL (reference sequence). V was shortened by 4 bases and J by 1 base, with 13 bases between the two germline ends. CDR3 size: 15 residues. CDR3 DNA: TGTGCCAGCAGCCTTTCGACTCTGTGGAACACTGAAGCTTTCTTT. Protein sequence: CASSLSTLWNTEAFF.

This clonotype was detected only a few times. The genes are TRBV6-5 and TRBJ2-7; 11 nucleotides match TRBD2. The CDR3 has 15 amino acids. Germline loops: CDR1 MNHEY, CDR2 SVGAGI. The V and J ends lost 6 bases and 2 bases, in that order; junction bases with no gene match: 6. CDR3 DNA: TGTGCCAGCAGGCTTACTAGCGGGAGTCCCTACGAGCAGTACTTC. This codes for CASRLTSGSPYEQYF.

J is TRBJ2-1 and V is TRBV25-1; 9 positions match TRBD1. CDR3 length: 15 residues. The V gene end was trimmed by 3 bases and the J gene end by 6 bases; junction bases not matched to a gene: 6. Germline CDR1 is MGHDK and CDR2 is SYGVNS. CDR3 sequence: CASSDPGQGSNEQFF. CDR3 bases: TGTGCCAGCAGTGACCCGGGACAGGGCTCCAATGAGCAGTTCTTC.

The chain couples TRBV7-9 to TRBJ2-7; the D gene could be TRBD1 or TRBD2 (5 bases each). There are 15 residues in the CDR3. Germline CDR1 reads SEHNR; CDR2 reads FQNEAQ (reference sequence). Trimming left V 5 bases short and J 2 bases short, with 16 bases between. The CDR3 nucleotides read TGTGCCAGCAGCGCACCCGGGGCAGGAACCTACGAGCAGTACTTC. Translating gives CASSAPGAGTYEQYF.

About this clonotype itself: Sequence at one end of the junction differs from germline and may be a read error. V and J are TRBV19 and TRBJ1-1; D is possibly TRBD1 (5 bases). The germline V gene encodes CDR1 LNHDA and CDR2 SQIVND (reference sequence). The CDR3 totals 13 residues. CDR3 bases: TGTGCCAGTAGTACCTACAGGAACACTGAAGCCTTCTTT. Translation: CASSTYRNTEAFF.